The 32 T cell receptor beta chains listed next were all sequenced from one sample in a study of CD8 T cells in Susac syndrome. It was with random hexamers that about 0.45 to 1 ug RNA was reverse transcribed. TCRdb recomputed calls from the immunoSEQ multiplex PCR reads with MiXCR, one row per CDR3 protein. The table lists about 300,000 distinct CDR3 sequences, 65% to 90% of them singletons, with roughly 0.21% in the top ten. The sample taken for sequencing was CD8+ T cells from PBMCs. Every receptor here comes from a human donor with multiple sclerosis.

CDR3 DNA sequence: TGCGCCAGCAGCTCCATGAGGGGAGATACGCAGTATTTT. It encodes CASSSMRGDTQYF. This chain joins TRBV5-1 and TRBJ2-3; D is tentatively TRBD1 or TRBD2 (5 bases each). The CDR3 covers 13 residues. The V end lost 3 bases, the J end lost 5 bases, and 10 bases lay between the germline ends. CDR1 and CDR2 from the germline V gene are SGHRS and YFSETQ.

The CDR3, as DNA: TGCGCCAGCAGCCAAGATTTCGGAGGACCGTACAATGAGCAGTTCTTC. It translates to CASSQDFGGPYNEQFF. The V and J genes are TRBV4-3 and TRBJ2-1, with D possibly TRBD2 on 5 matching bases. V lost 0 bases and J lost 4, with 13 bases in between. CDR1 and CDR2 (germline): LGHNA, YSLEER. The CDR3 has 16 residues.

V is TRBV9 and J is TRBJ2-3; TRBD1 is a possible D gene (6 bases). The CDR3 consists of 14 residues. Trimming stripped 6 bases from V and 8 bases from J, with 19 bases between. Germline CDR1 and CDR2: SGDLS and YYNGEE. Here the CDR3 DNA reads TGTGCCAGCAACCAGGGGCAGTCTAGAGCTACGCAGTATTTT. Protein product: CASNQGQSRATQYF.

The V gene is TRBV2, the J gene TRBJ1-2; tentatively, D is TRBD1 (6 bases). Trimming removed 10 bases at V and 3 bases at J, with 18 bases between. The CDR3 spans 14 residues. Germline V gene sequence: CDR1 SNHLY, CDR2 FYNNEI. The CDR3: CATHERQDDYGYTF. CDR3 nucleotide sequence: TGTGCCACCCACGAAAGACAGGACGACTATGGCTACACCTTC.

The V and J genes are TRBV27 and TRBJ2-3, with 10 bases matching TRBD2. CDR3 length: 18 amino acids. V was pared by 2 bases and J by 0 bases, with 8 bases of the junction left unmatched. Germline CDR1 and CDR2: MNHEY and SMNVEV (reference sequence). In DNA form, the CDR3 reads TGTGCCAGCAGTTTAGGCCTAGCGGGAGCCCCTAGCACAGATACGCAGTATTTT. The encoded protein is CASSLGLAGAPSTDTQYF.

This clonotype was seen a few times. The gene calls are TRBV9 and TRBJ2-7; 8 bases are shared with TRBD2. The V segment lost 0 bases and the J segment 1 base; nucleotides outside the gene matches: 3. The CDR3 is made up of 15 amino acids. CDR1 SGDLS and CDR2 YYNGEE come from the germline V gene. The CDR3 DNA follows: TGTGCCAGCAGCGTAGAGGCTAGCGGGTCCTACGAGCAGTACTTC. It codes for CASSVEASGSYEQYF.

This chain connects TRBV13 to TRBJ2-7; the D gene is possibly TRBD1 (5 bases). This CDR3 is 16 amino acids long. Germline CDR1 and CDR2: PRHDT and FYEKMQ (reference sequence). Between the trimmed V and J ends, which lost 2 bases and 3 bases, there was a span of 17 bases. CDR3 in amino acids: CASSLQSLGTGYEQYF. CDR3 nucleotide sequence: TGTGCCAGCAGCTTACAATCTCTTGGAACAGGCTACGAGCAGTACTTC.

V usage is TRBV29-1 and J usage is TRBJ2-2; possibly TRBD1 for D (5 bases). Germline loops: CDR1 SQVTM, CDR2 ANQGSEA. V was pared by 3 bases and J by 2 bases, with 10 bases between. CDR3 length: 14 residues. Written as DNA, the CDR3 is TGCAGCGTTGACCCAGGGAAAAACACCGGGGAGCTGTTTTTT. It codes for CSVDPGKNTGELFF.

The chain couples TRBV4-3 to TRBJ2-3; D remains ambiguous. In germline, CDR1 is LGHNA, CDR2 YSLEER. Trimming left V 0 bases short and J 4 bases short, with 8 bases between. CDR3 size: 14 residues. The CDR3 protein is CASSQELVADTQYF. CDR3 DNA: TGCGCCAGCAGCCAAGAACTCGTTGCAGATACGCAGTATTTT.

This CDR3 reads CSAPVTDYNEQFF. In nucleotides, the CDR3 is TGCAGCGCACCAGTGACAGATTACAATGAGCAGTTCTTC. This chain connects TRBV29-1 to TRBJ2-1; the D gene is possibly TRBD1 (5 bases). Trimming removed 7 bases from V and 4 bases from J, with 14 bases in between. Germline CDR1 and CDR2: SQVTM and ANQGSEA. CDR3 length equals 13 residues.

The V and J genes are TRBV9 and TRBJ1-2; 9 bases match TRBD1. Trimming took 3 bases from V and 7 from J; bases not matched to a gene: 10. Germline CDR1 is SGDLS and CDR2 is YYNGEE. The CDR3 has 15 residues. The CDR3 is CASSDGTGMAGGYTF. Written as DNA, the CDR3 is TGTGCCAGCAGCGATGGGACAGGGATGGCAGGTGGCTACACCTTC. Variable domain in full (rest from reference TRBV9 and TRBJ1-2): DSGVTQTPKHLITATGQRVTLRCSPRSGDLSVYWYQQSLDQGLQFLIQYYNGEERAKGNILERFSAQQFPDLHSELNLSSLELGDSALYFCASSDGTGMAGGYTFGSGTRLTVV.

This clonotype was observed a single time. CDR3 DNA sequence: TGTGCCTGGAGTTCGAGCGCCAATGAAAAACTGTTTTTT. It translates to CAWSSSANEKLFF. The chain couples TRBV30 to TRBJ1-4; no definite D call. V dropped 2 bases and J dropped 5 bases, with 9 bases sitting between them. Germline V gene lookup returns CDR1 GTSNPN and CDR2 SVGIG (reference sequence). The CDR3 is made up of 13 amino acids. The full variable domain, its missing parts supplied by reference TRBV30 and TRBJ1-4, is SQTIHQWPATLVQPVGSPLSLECTVEGTSNPNLYWYRQAAGRGLQLLFYSVGIGQISSEVPQNLSASRPQDRQFILSSKKLLLSDSGFYLCAWSSSANEKLFFGSGTQLSVL.

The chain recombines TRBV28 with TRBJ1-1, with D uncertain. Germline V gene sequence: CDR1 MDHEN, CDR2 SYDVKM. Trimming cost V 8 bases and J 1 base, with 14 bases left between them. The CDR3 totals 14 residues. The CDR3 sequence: CASAGELGNTEAFF. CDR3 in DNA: TGTGCCAGCGCCGGTGAGCTCGGGAACACTGAAGCTTTCTTT.

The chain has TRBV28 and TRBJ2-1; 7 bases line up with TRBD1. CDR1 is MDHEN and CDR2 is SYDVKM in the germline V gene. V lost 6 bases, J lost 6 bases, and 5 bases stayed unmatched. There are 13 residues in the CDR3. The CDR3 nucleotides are TGTGCCAGCAGGAGGACAGGAGTCAATGAGCAGTTCTTC. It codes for CASRRTGVNEQFF.

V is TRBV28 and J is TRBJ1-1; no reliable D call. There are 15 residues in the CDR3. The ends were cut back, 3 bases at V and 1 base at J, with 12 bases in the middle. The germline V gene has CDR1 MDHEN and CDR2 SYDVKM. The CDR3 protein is CASSFTDGGNTEAFF. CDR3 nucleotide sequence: TGTGCCAGCAGTTTCACAGACGGCGGGAACACTGAAGCTTTCTTT.

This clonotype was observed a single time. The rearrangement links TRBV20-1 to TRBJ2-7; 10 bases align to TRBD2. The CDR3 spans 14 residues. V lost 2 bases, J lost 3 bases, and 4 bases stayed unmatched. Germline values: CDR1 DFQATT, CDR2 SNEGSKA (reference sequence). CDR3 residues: CSARLLAGIYEQYF. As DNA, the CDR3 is TGCAGTGCTAGACTACTAGCGGGAATCTACGAGCAGTACTTC.

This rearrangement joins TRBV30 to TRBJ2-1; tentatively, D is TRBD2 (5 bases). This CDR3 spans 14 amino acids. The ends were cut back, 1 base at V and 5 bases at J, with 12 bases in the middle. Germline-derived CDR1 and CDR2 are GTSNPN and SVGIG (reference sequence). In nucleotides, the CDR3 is TGTGCCTGGAGTGAACTAGAGCTTCACAATGAGCAGTTCTTC. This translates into CAWSELELHNEQFF.

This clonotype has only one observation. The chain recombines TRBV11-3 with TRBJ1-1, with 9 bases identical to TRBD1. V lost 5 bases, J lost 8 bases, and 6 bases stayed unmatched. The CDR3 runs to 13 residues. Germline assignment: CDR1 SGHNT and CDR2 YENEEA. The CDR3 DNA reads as TGTGCCAGCAGCCCGGACAGGGGACGGGAAGCTTTCTTT. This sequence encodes CASSPDRGREAFF. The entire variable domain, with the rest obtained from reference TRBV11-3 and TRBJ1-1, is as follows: EAGVVQSPRYKIIEKKQPVAFWCNPISGHNTLYWYLQNLGQGPELLIRYENEEAVDDSQLPKDRFSAERLKGVDSTLKIQPAELGDSAVYLCASSPDRGREAFFGQGTRLTVV.

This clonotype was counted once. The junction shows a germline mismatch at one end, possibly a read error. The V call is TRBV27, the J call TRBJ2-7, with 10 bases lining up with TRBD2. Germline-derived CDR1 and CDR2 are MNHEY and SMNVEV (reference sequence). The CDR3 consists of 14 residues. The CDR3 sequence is CAGSLGTSVFEQYF. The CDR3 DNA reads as TGTGCCGGCAGTCTCGGGACTAGCGTTTTCGAGCAGTACTTC.

CDR3 nucleotide sequence: TGCAGTGCTAGAGACCTAGCGGGAGCATCCTACAATGAGCAGTTCTTC. Protein product: CSARDLAGASYNEQFF. This sequence joins TRBV20-1 and TRBJ2-1; 10 positions match TRBD2. Germline-derived CDR1 and CDR2 are DFQATT and SNEGSKA (reference sequence). This CDR3 region has 16 residues. The V gene end was trimmed by 0 bases and the J gene end by 1 base; junction bases not matched to a gene: 3.

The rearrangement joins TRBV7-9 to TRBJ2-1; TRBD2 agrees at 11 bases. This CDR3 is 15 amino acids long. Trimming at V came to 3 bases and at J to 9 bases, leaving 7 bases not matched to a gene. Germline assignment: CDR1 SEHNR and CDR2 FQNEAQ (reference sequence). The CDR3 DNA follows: TGTGCCAGCAGCTTCTTAGCGGGAGGGCGGGTTGAGCAGTTCTTC. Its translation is CASSFLAGGRVEQFF.

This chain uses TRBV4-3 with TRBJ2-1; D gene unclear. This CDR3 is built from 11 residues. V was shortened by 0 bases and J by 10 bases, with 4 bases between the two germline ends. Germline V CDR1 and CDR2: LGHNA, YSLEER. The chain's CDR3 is CASSQEGEQFF. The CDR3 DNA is TGCGCCAGCAGCCAAGAGGGGGAGCAGTTCTTC.

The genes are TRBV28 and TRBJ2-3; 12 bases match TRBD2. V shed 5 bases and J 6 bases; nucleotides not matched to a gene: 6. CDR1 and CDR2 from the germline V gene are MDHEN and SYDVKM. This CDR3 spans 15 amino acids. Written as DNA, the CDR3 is TGTGCCAGCAGTCCCGGACTAGCGGGAAGGGATACGCAGTATTTT. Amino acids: CASSPGLAGRDTQYF. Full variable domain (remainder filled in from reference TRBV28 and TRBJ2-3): DVKVTQSSRYLVKRTGEKVFLECVQDMDHENMFWYRQDPGLGLRLIYFSYDVKMKEKGDIPEGYSVSREKKERFSLILESASTNQTSMYLCASSPGLAGRDTQYFGPGTRLTVL.

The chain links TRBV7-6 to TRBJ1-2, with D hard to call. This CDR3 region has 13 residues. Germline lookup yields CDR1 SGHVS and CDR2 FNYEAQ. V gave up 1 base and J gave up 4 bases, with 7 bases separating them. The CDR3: CASSLDNSYGYTF. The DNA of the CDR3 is TGTGCCAGCAGCTTAGATAACAGCTATGGCTACACCTTC.

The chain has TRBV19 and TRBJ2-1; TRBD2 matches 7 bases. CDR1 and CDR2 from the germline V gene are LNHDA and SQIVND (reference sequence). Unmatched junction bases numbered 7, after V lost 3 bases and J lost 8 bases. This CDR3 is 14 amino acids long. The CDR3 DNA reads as TGTGCCAGTAGTATCCCGCGGGAGCTGGATGAGCAGTTCTTC. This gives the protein CASSIPRELDEQFF.

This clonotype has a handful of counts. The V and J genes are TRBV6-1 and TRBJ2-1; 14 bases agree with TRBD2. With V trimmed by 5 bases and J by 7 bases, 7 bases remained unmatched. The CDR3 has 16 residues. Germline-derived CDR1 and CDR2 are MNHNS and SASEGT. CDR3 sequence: CASSRSGLAGANEQFF. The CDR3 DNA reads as TGTGCCAGCAGTAGGTCGGGACTAGCGGGAGCTAATGAGCAGTTCTTC.

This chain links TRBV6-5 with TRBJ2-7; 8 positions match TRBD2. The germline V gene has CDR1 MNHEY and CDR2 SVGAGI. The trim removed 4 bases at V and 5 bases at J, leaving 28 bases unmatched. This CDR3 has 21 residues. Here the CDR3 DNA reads TGTGCCAGCAGTTCCTCCTTTTGGGCGGGACGGTACAGCGGGAGCCCCCACGAGCAGTACTTC. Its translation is CASSSSFWAGRYSGSPHEQYF.

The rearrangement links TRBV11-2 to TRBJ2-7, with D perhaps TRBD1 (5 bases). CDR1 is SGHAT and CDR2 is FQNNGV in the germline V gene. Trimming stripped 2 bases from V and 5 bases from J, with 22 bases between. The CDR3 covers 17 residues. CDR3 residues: CASSLTPQGSPLHEQYF. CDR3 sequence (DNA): TGTGCCAGCAGCTTAACGCCTCAGGGATCTCCTTTGCACGAGCAGTACTTC.

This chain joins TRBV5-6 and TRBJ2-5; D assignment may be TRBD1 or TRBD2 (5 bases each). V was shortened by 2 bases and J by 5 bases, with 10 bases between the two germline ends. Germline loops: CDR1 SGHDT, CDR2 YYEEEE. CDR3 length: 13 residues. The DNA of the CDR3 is TGTGCCAGCAGCTTTCTGGGACCGGAGACCCAGTACTTC. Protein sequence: CASSFLGPETQYF. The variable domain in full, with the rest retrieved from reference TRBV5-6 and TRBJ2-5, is DAGVTQSPTHLIKTRGQQVTLRCSPKSGHDTVSWYQQALGQGPQFIFQYYEEEERQRGNFPDRFSGHQFPNYSSELNVNALLLGDSALYLCASSFLGPETQYFGPGTRLLVL.

The CDR3 sequence is CASSDASGEQFF. The CDR3 DNA reads TGTGCCAGCAGCGACGCATCGGGGGAGCAGTTCTTC. The chain recombines TRBV7-9 with TRBJ2-1, with D possibly being TRBD2 (5 bases). Germline assignment: CDR1 SEHNR and CDR2 FQNEAQ (reference sequence). The CDR3 is 12 residues long. Trimming removed 5 bases from V and 10 bases from J, with 12 bases in between.

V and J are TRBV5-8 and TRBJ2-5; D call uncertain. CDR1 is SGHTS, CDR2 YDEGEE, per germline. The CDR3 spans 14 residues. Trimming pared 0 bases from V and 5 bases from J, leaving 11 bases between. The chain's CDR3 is CASSLVQRGETQYF. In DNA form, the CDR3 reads TGTGCCAGCAGCTTGGTCCAGCGAGGCGAGACCCAGTACTTC.

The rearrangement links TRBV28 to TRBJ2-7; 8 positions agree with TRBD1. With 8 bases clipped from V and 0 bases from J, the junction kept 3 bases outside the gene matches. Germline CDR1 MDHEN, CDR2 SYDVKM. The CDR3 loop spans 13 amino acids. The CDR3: CASDDRGSYEQYF. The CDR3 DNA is TGTGCCAGCGATGACAGGGGCTCCTACGAGCAGTACTTC.